This TCR beta chain originates from a study of CD8 T cells in ankylosing spondylitis. As regards this clonotype: Its antigen remains unknown.

V lost 5 bases and J lost 2; bases outside the gene matches: 1. CDR1 is SGHTA and CDR2 is FQGNSA in the germline V gene. CDR3 length: 16 residues. Making the TCR beta libraries involved quantitative 5'-RACE with molecular barcodes. Via MiXCR, TCRdb re-called the 5' RACE reads, giving one row per CDR3 protein. The sample contains 800,000 to 900,000 distinct CDR3 sequences, roughly 10% of which appear only once. Findings and limits, study-wide: Disease-linked clones proved CD8+ and comparatively uncommon in peripheral blood. Clones tied to disease were said to be significantly enriched in matched ankylosing spondylitis synovial fluid. Blood from ankylosing spondylitis patients appeared to carry a characteristic roughly 8-variant TCR beta motif. Earlier studies detected some motif variants in reactive arthritis synovial fluid and blood.

V and J are TRBV7-2 and TRBJ2-3; 16 bases agree with TRBD2. This TCR came from a male donor with ankylosing spondylitis. Sequencing used blood, either unsorted or a sorted T cell fraction (not recorded which). The CDR3 coding sequence is TGTGCCAGCAGCGGGACTAGCGGGAGGGCCACAGATACGCAGTATTTT. Translating gives CASSGTSGRATDTQYF.